Below, 31 T cell receptor beta chains from the same sample are listed, as sequenced in a study of monozygotic twins with cystic fibrosis. Profiled with immunoSEQ multiplex PCR; TCRdb holds only in-frame clones, not every one. Of some 31,000 clones in the sample, just under 85% were seen once. The sequenced sample was blood. These receptors were taken from a girl between 2 and 10 years old with cystic fibrosis.

This clone showed up just once. The chain has TRBV2 and TRBJ1-2, with D possibly being TRBD1 (5 bases). Germline CDR1 and CDR2: SNHLY and FYNNEI. The CDR3 loop spans 12 amino acids. V was cut by 6 bases and J by 5 bases, with 10 bases left in between. The CDR3 DNA reads as TGTGCCAGCAGACGTCAGGGATATGGCTACACCTTC. Its protein is CASRRQGYGYTF.

The chain joins TRBV5-1 to TRBJ2-7; 8 positions agree with TRBD2. The CDR3 length is 17 residues. The germline gives CDR1 SGHRS, CDR2 YFSETQ. The trim removed 1 base at V and 3 bases at J, leaving 12 bases unmatched. CDR3 DNA: TGCGCCAGCAGCTTGTTCTCTACTAGCGGTGAAAGCTACGAGCAGTACTTC. Protein product: CASSLFSTSGESYEQYF.

The rearrangement uses TRBV7-2 and TRBJ1-3; possibly TRBD1 for D (6 bases). Trimming took off 0 bases at V and 0 bases at J, with 15 bases between the two ends. Looked up from germline, CDR1 is SGHTA and CDR2 is FQGNSA. This CDR3 spans 18 amino acids. CDR3 region: CASSLAGGPPFSGNTIYF. The DNA for the CDR3 is TGTGCCAGCAGCTTAGCGGGGGGGCCACCCTTCTCTGGAAACACCATATATTTT. Full variable domain (rest looked up from reference TRBV7-2 and TRBJ1-3): GAGVSQSPSNKVTEKGKDVELRCDPISGHTALYWYRQSLGQGLEFLIYFQGNSAPDKSGLPSDRFSAERTGGSVSTLTIQRTQQEDSAVYLCASSLAGGPPFSGNTIYFGEGSWLTVV.

This clone was observed a handful of times. V gene TRBV2 combines with J gene TRBJ1-1, with 10 bases lining up with TRBD1. CDR3 length equals 12 residues. Germline CDR1 and CDR2: SNHLY and FYNNEI. V was pared by 6 bases and J by 8 bases, with 3 bases of the junction left unmatched. The CDR3 sequence: CASRGQGREAFF. CDR3 nucleotide sequence: TGTGCCAGCAGGGGACAGGGGAGGGAAGCTTTCTTT.

The chain combines TRBV5-1 with TRBJ2-5, with 7 bases lining up with TRBD1. Germline loops: CDR1 SGHRS, CDR2 YFSETQ. The CDR3 has 13 residues. The ends lost 5 bases at V and 1 base at J; junction bases unmatched: 2. The CDR3 sequence: CASRRQGQETQYF. DNA for the CDR3: TGCGCCAGCAGGAGACAGGGCCAAGAGACCCAGTACTTC.

This clone was observed once. The chain couples TRBV28 to TRBJ2-3; the match to TRBD2 covers 14 bases. Germline CDR1 is MDHEN and CDR2 is SYDVKM. V dropped 8 bases and J dropped 0; count of bases not matched to a gene: 7. The CDR3 runs 17 residues. CDR3 residues: CASGLAGGVTSTDTQYF. In nucleotides, the CDR3 is TGTGCCAGCGGACTAGCGGGAGGTGTCACTAGCACAGATACGCAGTATTTT.

This sequence joins TRBV30 and TRBJ1-1, with a possible D match to TRBD1 (5 bases). There are 14 residues in the CDR3. Germline V gene sequence: CDR1 GTSNPN, CDR2 SVGIG (reference sequence). V lost 1 base to trimming and J lost 7 bases, with 16 bases between them. The CDR3 DNA follows: TGTGCCTGGAGTGGTGTTGGCGTTCAGGGTGAAGCTTTCTTT. The encoded protein is CAWSGVGVQGEAFF.

The gene calls are TRBV7-2 and TRBJ2-7; TRBD1 matches 8 bases. The CDR3 sequence is 18 residues long. The V gene's germline CDR1 is SGHTA and CDR2 FQGNSA. The ends lost 2 bases at V and 2 bases at J; junction bases unmatched: 14. For the CDR3, the DNA is TGTGCCAGCAGCTTAAGTCGAGACCCGGGACAGGCCACCTACGAGCAGTACTTC. It translates to CASSLSRDPGQATYEQYF.

The rearrangement uses TRBV30 and TRBJ1-5; 8 bases fit TRBD1. Trimming at V came to 7 bases and at J to 3 bases, leaving 5 bases not matched to a gene. The CDR3 length is 13 residues. Germline V gives CDR1 GTSNPN, CDR2 SVGIG (reference sequence). The CDR3 sequence: CAYRTGNNQPQHF. DNA of the CDR3: TGTGCCTATCGGACAGGGAACAATCAGCCCCAGCATTTT. The full variable domain, with the rest looked up from reference TRBV30 and TRBJ1-5, is SQTIHQWPATLVQPVGSPLSLECTVEGTSNPNLYWYRQAAGRGLQLLFYSVGIGQISSEVPQNLSASRPQDRQFILSSKKLLLSDSGFYLCAYRTGNNQPQHFGDGTRLSIL.

The chain recombines TRBV27 with TRBJ1-4, with D perhaps matching TRBD1 (5 bases). This CDR3 is built from 15 residues. V was trimmed by 1 base and J by 3 bases, leaving 9 bases between them. The V gene's germline CDR1 is MNHEY and CDR2 SMNVEV (reference sequence). The CDR3 nucleotides read TGTGCCAGCAGTTTATTTGGGGGGGCTAATGAAAAACTGTTTTTT. Its protein product is CASSLFGGANEKLFF.

V is TRBV5-1 and J is TRBJ2-7, with 7 bases matching TRBD1. The CDR3 extends over 16 amino acids. V trimming: 2 bases; J trimming: 1 base; junction bases outside the gene matches: 9. Looked up from germline, CDR1 is SGHRS and CDR2 is YFSETQ. The CDR3 loop is CASSFSTGTGSYEQYF. As DNA, the CDR3 is TGCGCCAGCAGCTTTTCGACAGGGACGGGATCCTACGAGCAGTACTTC. The variable domain in full, with the rest retrieved from reference TRBV5-1 and TRBJ2-7, is KAGVTQTPRYLIKTRGQQVTLSCSPISGHRSVSWYQQTPGQGLQFLFEYFSETQRNKGNFPGRFSGRQFSNSRSEMNVSTLELGDSALYLCASSFSTGTGSYEQYFGPGTRLTVT.

In this sample, this clone turned up once. J is TRBJ1-2 and V is TRBV29-1; no clear D gene. Germline V gene lookup returns CDR1 SQVTM and CDR2 ANQGSEA. The CDR3 sequence is 13 residues long. V lost 4 bases and J lost 3, with 12 bases in between. This chain's CDR3 is CSVVESGYYGYTF. The CDR3 DNA sequence: TGCAGCGTTGTTGAATCCGGTTACTATGGCTACACCTTC.

This clone was detected once. The chain employs TRBV2 and TRBJ1-1; D call uncertain. CDR1 is SNHLY, CDR2 FYNNEI, per germline. The CDR3 is made up of 12 amino acids. Trimming removed 4 bases at V and 10 bases at J, with 13 bases between. The CDR3 DNA is TGTGCCAGCAGTGTTCTGTTCCCGGGAGCTTTCTTT. This gives the protein CASSVLFPGAFF. The full variable domain, its missing parts supplied by reference TRBV2 and TRBJ1-1, is EPEVTQTPSHQVTQMGQEVILRCVPISNHLYFYWYRQILGQKVEFLVSFYNNEISEKSEIFDDQFSVERPDGSNFTLKIRSTKLEDSAMYFCASSVLFPGAFFGQGTRLTVV.

The chain links TRBV5-4 to TRBJ2-5, with 7 bases aligning to TRBD1. V lost 4 bases to trimming and J lost 4 bases; unmatched junction nucleotides: 10. This CDR3 is built from 15 residues. CDR1 SGHNT and CDR2 YYREEE come from the germline V gene (reference sequence). Here the CDR3 reads CASSLATGERETQYF. The CDR3 DNA follows: TGTGCCAGCAGCCTTGCCACAGGGGAACGAGAGACCCAGTACTTC.

This clone was observed once. The V call is TRBV6-5, the J call TRBJ1-1; perhaps TRBD1 as D (6 bases). This CDR3 is 15 amino acids long. Trimming shortened V by 3 bases and J by 7 bases, and 18 bases separated the two germline ends. From germline, CDR1 is MNHEY and CDR2 SVGAGI. CDR3 sequence: CASSYSIRGVVEAFF. The CDR3 nucleotides are TGTGCCAGCAGTTATAGCATCAGGGGAGTGGTTGAAGCTTTCTTT.

The rearrangement joins TRBV6-5 to TRBJ2-7; D is possibly TRBD2 (5 bases). This CDR3 is 14 amino acids long. Germline CDR1 reads MNHEY; CDR2 reads SVGAGI. The V and J ends lost 5 bases and 1 base respectively, with 12 bases between them. CDR3 nucleotides: TGTGCCAGCAGTCTCCGGGAAGGGTCCTACGAGCAGTACTTC. Its protein is CASSLREGSYEQYF.

This chain links TRBV29-1 with TRBJ2-1, with D hard to call. Germline V lookup: CDR1 SQVTM, CDR2 ANQGSEA. There are 14 residues in the CDR3. Between the trimmed V and J ends, which lost 0 bases and 8 bases, there was a span of 14 bases. The CDR3 region has the DNA TGCAGCGTTGAAGATAAAATCGGACCGTATGAGCAGTTCTTC. Protein sequence: CSVEDKIGPYEQFF.

The chain combines TRBV7-3 with TRBJ2-7, with 8 positions matching TRBD2. The J segment lost 7 bases and the V segment lost 4 bases, leaving 9 bases of the junction unmatched. The CDR3 has 14 residues. CDR1 is SGHTA, CDR2 FQGTGA, per germline. The CDR3 here is CASSSKAGAGEQYF. The CDR3 coding sequence is TGTGCCAGCAGCTCCAAAGCGGGAGCGGGGGAGCAGTACTTC.

The table lists this clone with a count of one. The chain recombines TRBV5-6 with TRBJ2-7; TRBD2 matches at 8 bases. This CDR3 is built from 14 residues. V shed 5 bases, J shed 5 bases, and the junction held 9 bases outside the gene matches. Germline assignment: CDR1 SGHDT and CDR2 YYEEEE. This CDR3 reads CASSLNGRANEQYF. The DNA of the CDR3 is TGTGCCAGCAGTCTCAACGGGAGGGCCAACGAGCAGTACTTC.

The chain couples TRBV5-1 to TRBJ1-4, with TRBD1 identical over 7 bases. The germline V gene encodes CDR1 SGHRS and CDR2 YFSETQ. V was clipped by 4 bases and J by 3 bases; unmatched bases: 9. CDR3 length equals 16 residues. The CDR3 loop is CASSEGYRGPNEKLFF. In nucleotides, the CDR3 is TGCGCCAGCAGCGAGGGATACAGGGGTCCTAATGAAAAACTGTTTTTT.

The chain couples TRBV28 to TRBJ1-1; 9 nucleotides align to TRBD1. CDR1 is MDHEN and CDR2 is SYDVKM in the germline V gene. The CDR3 spans 14 residues. V shed 6 bases and J 5 bases; nucleotides not matched to a gene: 7. The CDR3 region has the DNA TGTGCCAGCAGCTCCGGGACAGGGAAGACTGAAGCTTTCTTT. This sequence encodes CASSSGTGKTEAFF. Looking up the rest from reference TRBV28 and TRBJ1-1 gives the full variable domain: DVKVTQSSRYLVKRTGEKVFLECVQDMDHENMFWYRQDPGLGLRLIYFSYDVKMKEKGDIPEGYSVSREKKERFSLILESASTNQTSMYLCASSSGTGKTEAFFGQGTRLTVV.

This sequence joins TRBV27 and TRBJ1-2; no reliable D call. The CDR3 runs 14 residues. V was shortened by 6 bases and J by 8 bases, with 19 bases between the two germline ends. The V gene's germline CDR1 is MNHEY and CDR2 SMNVEV (reference sequence). The CDR3 nucleotides read TGTGCCAGCAGGTCATATAGGGAATCGGGCGGCTACACCTTC. The encoded protein is CASRSYRESGGYTF.

The chain joins TRBV7-6 to TRBJ2-7; 11 nucleotides line up with TRBD2. The CDR3 is 15 residues long. The J segment lost 3 bases and the V segment lost 1 base, leaving 2 bases of the junction unmatched. Germline V CDR1 and CDR2: SGHVS, FNYEAQ. DNA for the CDR3: TGTGCCAGCAGCTTAGTAGCGGGAGGGGACTACGAGCAGTACTTC. It specifies CASSLVAGGDYEQYF.

This clone was observed a handful of times. The rearrangement joins TRBV9 to TRBJ1-1; tentative D call: TRBD1 (5 bases). Germline CDR1 reads SGDLS; CDR2 reads YYNGEE. This CDR3 contains 15 residues. V was trimmed by 4 bases and J by 0 bases, leaving 13 bases between them. CDR3 nucleotides: TGTGCCAGCAGCCCTCAATCGACAGTGAACACTGAAGCTTTCTTT. It specifies CASSPQSTVNTEAFF.

The genes are TRBV9 and TRBJ2-3; D not resolved. The germline V gene has CDR1 SGDLS and CDR2 YYNGEE. The CDR3 has 14 amino acids. V lost 7 bases, J lost 8 bases, and 20 bases lay in between. CDR3 sequence reads: CASGPQSEGPTQYF. The CDR3, as DNA: TGTGCCAGCGGACCTCAGTCAGAAGGACCTACGCAGTATTTT.

V gene TRBV6-6 combines with J gene TRBJ2-3, with 8 nucleotides matching TRBD2. Unmatched junction bases numbered 5, after V lost 5 bases and J lost 1 base. This CDR3 region has 15 residues. From germline, CDR1 is MNHNY and CDR2 SVGAGI (reference sequence). Here the CDR3 DNA reads TGTGCCAGCAGTGACCCGGGACTAGGCACAGATACGCAGTATTTT. Translating gives CASSDPGLGTDTQYF.

The table lists this clone with a count of one. The CDR3 is CATSRGGYTDSNQPQHF. CDR3 coding DNA: TGTGCCACCAGCAGAGGGGGATACACCGATAGCAATCAGCCCCAGCATTTT. This chain joins TRBV15 and TRBJ1-5, with D hard to call. Germline CDR1 LNHNV, CDR2 YYDKDF (reference sequence). V was cut by 1 base and J by 0 bases, with 13 bases left in between. CDR3 length: 17 residues.

The chain couples TRBV7-2 to TRBJ1-5, with D unresolved. The germline V gene encodes CDR1 SGHTA and CDR2 FQGNSA. The CDR3 consists of 15 residues. V dropped 1 base and J dropped 0 bases, with 7 bases sitting between them. In DNA form, the CDR3 reads TGTGCCAGCAGCTTAGGGTCGCTTAGCAATCAGCCCCAGCATTTT. Its translation: CASSLGSLSNQPQHF. Filled out from reference TRBV7-2 and TRBJ1-5, the complete variable domain reads GAGVSQSPSNKVTEKGKDVELRCDPISGHTALYWYRQSLGQGLEFLIYFQGNSAPDKSGLPSDRFSAERTGGSVSTLTIQRTQQEDSAVYLCASSLGSLSNQPQHFGDGTRLSIL.

This chain uses TRBV7-9 with TRBJ1-1; no reliable D call. Between the trimmed V and J ends, which lost 6 bases and 8 bases, there was a span of 16 bases. The CDR3 runs 13 residues. Per the germline V gene, CDR1 is SEHNR and CDR2 is FQNEAQ (reference sequence). The CDR3 here is CASSPKRAVEAFF. CDR3 DNA: TGTGCCAGCAGTCCAAAGAGGGCAGTAGAAGCTTTCTTT.

The chain is built from TRBV5-6 and TRBJ1-2; a possible D gene is TRBD1 (5 bases). Trimming removed 5 bases at V and 7 bases at J, with 18 bases between. CDR1 is SGHDT and CDR2 is YYEEEE in the germline V gene. The CDR3 has 14 residues. This CDR3 reads CASRAGAGLSGYTF. Written as DNA, the CDR3 is TGTGCCAGCAGAGCCGGGGCCGGATTAAGTGGCTACACCTTC.

V and J are TRBV15 and TRBJ2-3, with D unclear. Trimming took 0 bases from V and 3 from J, leaving 13 bases between them. The germline CDR1 and CDR2 sequences are LNHNV and YYDKDF (reference sequence). There are 16 residues in the CDR3. CDR3 nucleotides: TGTGCCACCAGCAGAGATAAGAGGTCCCCGACAGATACGCAGTATTTT. This translates into CATSRDKRSPTDTQYF. Using reference TRBV15 and TRBJ2-3 for the parts outside the CDR3, the full variable domain is DAMVIQNPRYQVTQFGKPVTLSCSQTLNHNVMYWYQQKSSQAPKLLFHYYDKDFNNEADTPDNFQSRRPNTSFCFLDIRSPGLGDTAMYLCATSRDKRSPTDTQYFGPGTRLTVL.